Listed below are T cell receptor beta chains from one sample, sequenced in a study of T cell repertoires in cytomegalovirus infection. These TCRs are of unknown antigen specificity. MiXCR was run by TCRdb on the reads, yielding one entry per CDR3 protein. This sample has some 270,000 distinct CDR3 sequences, with around 20% found just once. The source was cultured PBMCs, collected from culture after CMV antigen stimulation. Receptors originate from a human donor in good health (CMV status not recorded). Some clones in this sample may be carry-over from other donors' samples. CDR3s include the opening cysteine and the closing phenylalanine or tryptophan. Each record gives: clone size, D gene, V gene, J gene, CDR3 protein, CDR3 DNA. D genes are given only for firm matches. Size tells how often a clone was seen (once, few, many) or the class of an expanded clone, and some rows leave it out.

clone_size: few; d_call: -; v_call: TRBV12-3/TRBV12-4; j_call: TRBJ2-1; cdr3_aa: CASSRDTLGAYNEQFF; cdr3_nt: TGTGCCAGCAGTAGAGACACCTTGGGCGCCTACAATGAGCAGTTCTTC
clone_size: many; d_call: TRBD1; v_call: TRBV7-2; j_call: TRBJ2-3; cdr3_aa: CASSRKAGTGTDTQYF; cdr3_nt: TGTGCCAGCAGCCGTAAAGCCGGGACAGGCACAGATACGCAGTATTTT
clone_size: few; d_call: TRBD1; v_call: TRBV27; j_call: TRBJ1-5; cdr3_aa: CASRQGSNQPQHF; cdr3_nt: TGTGCCAGCAGACAGGGGAGCAATCAGCCCCAGCATTTT
clone_size: -; d_call: -; v_call: TRBV20-1; j_call: TRBJ2-7; cdr3_aa: CSAPGTGPYEQYF; cdr3_nt: TGCAGTGCTCCCGGGACTGGGCCCTACGAGCAGTACTTC
clone_size: few; d_call: -; v_call: TRBV11-2; j_call: TRBJ1-6; cdr3_aa: CASSFGGGSYNSPLHF; cdr3_nt: TGTGCCAGCAGCTTTGGAGGGGGCTCCTATAATTCACCCCTCCACTTT
clone_size: -; d_call: -; v_call: TRBV11-2; j_call: TRBJ2-2; cdr3_aa: CASSPRLERFNGELFF; cdr3_nt: TGTGCCAGCAGCCCGCGACTAGAGCGTTTTAACGGGGAGCTGTTTTTT
clone_size: -; d_call: -; v_call: TRBV4-1; j_call: TRBJ2-4; cdr3_aa: CASSPVAKNIQYF; cdr3_nt: TGCGCCAGCAGCCCGGTCGCCAAAAACATTCAGTACTTC
clone_size: -; d_call: TRBD1; v_call: TRBV28; j_call: TRBJ1-1; cdr3_aa: CASRTEQGTNTEAFF; cdr3_nt: TGTGCCAGCAGGACAGAACAGGGGACGAACACTGAAGCTTTCTTT
clone_size: few; d_call: -; v_call: TRBV7-8; j_call: TRBJ2-7; cdr3_aa: CASSLQPGTPTYEQYF; cdr3_nt: TGTGCCAGCAGCCTACAGCCCGGGACTCCGACCTACGAGCAGTACTTC
clone_size: few; d_call: TRBD1; v_call: TRBV20-1; j_call: TRBJ1-2; cdr3_aa: CSASGQGIHGYTF; cdr3_nt: TGCAGTGCTAGTGGACAGGGTATCCATGGCTACACCTTC
clone_size: -; d_call: -; v_call: TRBV6-2/TRBV6-3; j_call: TRBJ1-2; cdr3_aa: CASSWDKLTDGYTF; cdr3_nt: TGTGCCAGCAGTTGGGACAAATTGACGGATGGCTACACCTTC
clone_size: many; d_call: TRBD1; v_call: TRBV7-9; j_call: TRBJ2-3; cdr3_aa: CASSLGQGVTTDTQYF; cdr3_nt: TGTGCCAGCAGCCTGGGCCAGGGGGTGACCACAGATACGCAGTATTTT
clone_size: many; d_call: TRBD2; v_call: TRBV7-2; j_call: TRBJ2-3; cdr3_aa: CASSQGTSARTDTQYF; cdr3_nt: TGTGCCAGCAGCCAAGGGACTAGCGCAAGGACAGATACGCAGTATTTT
clone_size: many; d_call: -; v_call: TRBV11-2; j_call: TRBJ2-4; cdr3_aa: CASSQEENIQYF; cdr3_nt: TGTGCCAGCAGCCAAGAAGAGAACATTCAGTACTTC
clone_size: -; d_call: -; v_call: TRBV27; j_call: TRBJ2-3; cdr3_aa: CASIDRGDTQYF; cdr3_nt: TGTGCCAGCATCGATAGGGGGGATACGCAGTATTTT
clone_size: many; d_call: -; v_call: TRBV11-3; j_call: TRBJ1-1; cdr3_aa: CASSSTGKGAFF; cdr3_nt: TGTGCCAGCAGCTCGACCGGGAAGGGAGCTTTCTTT
clone_size: few; d_call: -; v_call: TRBV7-9; j_call: TRBJ2-1; cdr3_aa: CASSLYRRNEQFF; cdr3_nt: TGTGCCAGCAGCTTATACCGGAGGAATGAGCAGTTCTTC
clone_size: many; d_call: TRBD2; v_call: TRBV7-2; j_call: TRBJ2-1; cdr3_aa: CASSESRTSGLVSNEQFF; cdr3_nt: TGTGCCAGCAGCGAATCCCGGACTAGCGGCCTGGTTAGCAATGAGCAGTTCTTC
clone_size: -; d_call: TRBD2; v_call: TRBV9; j_call: TRBJ2-1; cdr3_aa: CASSIQGLAGYNEQFF; cdr3_nt: TGTGCCAGCAGCATTCAAGGACTAGCGGGCTACAATGAGCAGTTCTTC
clone_size: -; d_call: TRBD1; v_call: TRBV12-3/TRBV12-4; j_call: TRBJ2-6; cdr3_aa: CASSMTGAGANVLTF; cdr3_nt: TGTGCCAGCAGTATGACAGGGGCTGGGGCCAACGTCCTGACTTTC
clone_size: few; d_call: -; v_call: TRBV6-5; j_call: TRBJ2-7; cdr3_aa: CASSYLVGPYEQYF; cdr3_nt: TGTGCCAGCAGTTACCTAGTAGGCCCCTACGAGCAGTACTTC
clone_size: many; d_call: TRBD2; v_call: TRBV7-8; j_call: TRBJ2-7; cdr3_aa: CASAWTSASSYEQYF; cdr3_nt: TGTGCCAGCGCATGGACTAGCGCGAGCTCCTACGAGCAGTACTTC
clone_size: few; d_call: -; v_call: TRBV7-2; j_call: TRBJ1-1; cdr3_aa: CASTGRQDTEAFF; cdr3_nt: TGTGCCAGCACCGGTCGACAAGACACTGAAGCTTTCTTT
clone_size: many; d_call: TRBD1; v_call: TRBV7-2; j_call: TRBJ1-1; cdr3_aa: CASSLAQGLENTEAFF; cdr3_nt: TGTGCCAGCAGCTTAGCACAGGGGTTAGAGAACACTGAAGCTTTCTTT
clone_size: -; d_call: -; v_call: TRBV28; j_call: TRBJ1-5; cdr3_aa: CASTTPANQPQHF; cdr3_nt: TGTGCCAGCACTACCCCCGCCAATCAGCCCCAGCATTTT
clone_size: -; d_call: -; v_call: TRBV9; j_call: TRBJ2-6; cdr3_aa: CASSVGGGNSAGANVLTF; cdr3_nt: TGTGCCAGCAGCGTAGGTGGCGGGAACTCAGCTGGGGCCAACGTCCTGACTTTC
clone_size: -; d_call: -; v_call: TRBV28; j_call: TRBJ2-1; cdr3_aa: CASSLDKNEQFF; cdr3_nt: TGTGCCAGCAGTTTGGATAAGAATGAGCAGTTCTTC
clone_size: few; d_call: -; v_call: TRBV13; j_call: TRBJ2-1; cdr3_aa: CASSTRGFNEQFF; cdr3_nt: TGTGCCAGCAGCACCAGGGGCTTCAATGAGCAGTTCTTC
clone_size: many; d_call: TRBD1; v_call: TRBV11-2; j_call: TRBJ1-4; cdr3_aa: CASSATGATNEKLFF; cdr3_nt: TGTGCCAGCAGCGCGACAGGGGCAACTAATGAAAAACTGTTTTTT
clone_size: -; d_call: -; v_call: TRBV4-3; j_call: TRBJ2-2; cdr3_aa: CASSQVTGTGELFF; cdr3_nt: TGCGCCAGCAGCCAAGTTACGGGGACCGGGGAGCTGTTTTTT